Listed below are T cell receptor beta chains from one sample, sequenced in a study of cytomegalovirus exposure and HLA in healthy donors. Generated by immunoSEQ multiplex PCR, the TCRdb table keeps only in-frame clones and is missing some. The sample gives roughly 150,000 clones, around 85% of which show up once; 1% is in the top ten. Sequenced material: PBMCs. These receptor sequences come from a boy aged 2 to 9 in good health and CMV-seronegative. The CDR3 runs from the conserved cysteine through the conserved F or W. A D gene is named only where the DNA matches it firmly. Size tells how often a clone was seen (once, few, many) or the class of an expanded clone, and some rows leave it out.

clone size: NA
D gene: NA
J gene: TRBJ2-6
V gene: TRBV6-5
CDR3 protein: CASSRGSGANVLTF
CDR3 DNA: TGTGCCAGCAGCCGGGGGTCTGGGGCCAACGTCCTGACTTTC

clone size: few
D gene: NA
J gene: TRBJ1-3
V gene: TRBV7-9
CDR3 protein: CASINRGNTIYF
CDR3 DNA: TGTGCCAGCATCAACAGGGGAAACACCATATATTTT

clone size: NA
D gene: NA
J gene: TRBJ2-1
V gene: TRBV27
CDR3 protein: CASSLYRETDNEQFF
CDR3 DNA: TGTGCCAGCAGTTTATATCGGGAGACCGACAATGAGCAGTTCTTC

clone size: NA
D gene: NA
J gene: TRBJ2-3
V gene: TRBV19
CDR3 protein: CASSIDSGVSTDTQYF
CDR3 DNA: TGTGCCAGTAGTATAGATTCGGGGGTTAGCACAGATACGCAGTATTTT

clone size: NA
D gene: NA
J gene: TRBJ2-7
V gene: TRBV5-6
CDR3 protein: CASSLDGSYEQYF
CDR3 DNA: TGTGCCAGCAGCTTGGACGGGTCGTACGAGCAGTACTTC

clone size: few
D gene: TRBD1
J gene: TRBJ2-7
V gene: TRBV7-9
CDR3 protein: CASTQGQGFTVGYF
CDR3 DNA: TGTGCCAGCACCCAGGGACAGGGTTTTACGGTAGGGTACTTC

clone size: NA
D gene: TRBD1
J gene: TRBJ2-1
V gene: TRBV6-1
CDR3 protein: CASSRHRGDNEQFF
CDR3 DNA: TGTGCCAGCAGTAGACACAGGGGTGACAATGAGCAGTTCTTC

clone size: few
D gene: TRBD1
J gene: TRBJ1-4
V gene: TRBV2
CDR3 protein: CASSDDWGTGYEKLFF
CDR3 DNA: TGTGCCAGCAGTGACGATTGGGGGACAGGGTATGAAAAACTGTTTTTT

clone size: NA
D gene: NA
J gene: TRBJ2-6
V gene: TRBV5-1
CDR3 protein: CATRDYGANVLTF
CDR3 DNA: TGCGCCACACGAGATTATGGGGCCAACGTCCTGACTTTC

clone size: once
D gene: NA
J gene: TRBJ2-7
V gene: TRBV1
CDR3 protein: CTSSQANVRECPYEQYF
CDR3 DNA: TGCACCAGCAGCCAAGCGAATGTACGGGAGTGCCCCTACGAGCAGTACTTC

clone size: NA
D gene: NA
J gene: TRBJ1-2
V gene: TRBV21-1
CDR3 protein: CASSKVGQGVGGYTF
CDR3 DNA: TGTGCCAGCAGCAAAGTAGGGCAGGGGGTAGGAGGCTACACCTTC

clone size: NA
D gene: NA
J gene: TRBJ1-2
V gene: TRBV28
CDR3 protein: CASSLVVRAQGGYTF
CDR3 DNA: TGTGCCAGCAGTTTAGTCGTCAGGGCTCAGGGTGGCTACACCTTC

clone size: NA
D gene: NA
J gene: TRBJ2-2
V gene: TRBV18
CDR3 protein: CASSQSPGGHTGELFF
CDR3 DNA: TGTGCCAGCTCACAAAGCCCCGGGGGACACACCGGGGAGCTGTTTTTT

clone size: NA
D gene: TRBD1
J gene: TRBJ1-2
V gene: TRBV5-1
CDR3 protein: CASSPNPGTGDGYTF
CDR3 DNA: TGCGCCAGCAGCCCTAACCCCGGGACAGGGGATGGCTACACCTTC

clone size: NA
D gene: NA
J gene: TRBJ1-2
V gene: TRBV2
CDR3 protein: CASSVRERGYTF
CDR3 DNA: TGTGCCAGCAGCGTCAGGGAAAGGGGCTACACCTTC

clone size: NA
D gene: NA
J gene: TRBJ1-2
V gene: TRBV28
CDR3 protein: CASRRQVDYGYTF
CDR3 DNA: TGTGCCAGCAGACGGCAGGTTGACTATGGCTACACCTTC

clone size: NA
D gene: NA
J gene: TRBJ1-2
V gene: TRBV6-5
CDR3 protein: CASLGGSNYGYTF
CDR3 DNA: TGTGCCAGCTTGGGGGGGTCCAACTATGGCTACACCTTC

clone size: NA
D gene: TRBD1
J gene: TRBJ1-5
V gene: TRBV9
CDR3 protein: CASSVGDSRDQPQHF
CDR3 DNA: TGTGCCAGCAGCGTAGGGGACAGCCGCGATCAGCCCCAGCATTTT

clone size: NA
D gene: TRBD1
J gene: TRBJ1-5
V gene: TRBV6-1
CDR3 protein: CASSDTGGLSQPQHF
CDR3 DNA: TGTGCCAGCAGTGATACAGGGGGCTTGAGTCAGCCCCAGCATTTT

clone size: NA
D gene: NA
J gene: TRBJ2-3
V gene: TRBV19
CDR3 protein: CASSIEARDTQYF
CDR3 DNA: TGTGCCAGTAGTATAGAAGCCCGAGATACGCAGTATTTT

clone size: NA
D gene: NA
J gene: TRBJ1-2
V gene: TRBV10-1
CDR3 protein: CASSSGVGYTF
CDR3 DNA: TGCGCCAGCAGTTCAGGGGTCGGCTACACCTTC

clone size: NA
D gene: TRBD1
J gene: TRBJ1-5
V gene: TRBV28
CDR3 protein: CASRLGTGGWVSNQPQHF
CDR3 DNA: TGTGCCAGCAGACTAGGGACAGGGGGATGGGTGAGCAATCAGCCCCAGCATTTT

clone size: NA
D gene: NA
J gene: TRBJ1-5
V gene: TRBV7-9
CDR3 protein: CASSFRGESNQPQHF
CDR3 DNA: TGTGCCAGCAGCTTTCGGGGGGAGAGCAATCAGCCCCAGCATTTT

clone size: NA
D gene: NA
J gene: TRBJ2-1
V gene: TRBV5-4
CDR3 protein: CASSWQGYEQFF
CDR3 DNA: TGTGCCAGCAGCTGGCAGGGCTATGAGCAGTTCTTC

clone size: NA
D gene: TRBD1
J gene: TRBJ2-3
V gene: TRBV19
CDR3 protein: CASRDRGTDTQYF
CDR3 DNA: TGTGCCAGCCGGGACAGGGGGACAGATACGCAGTATTTT

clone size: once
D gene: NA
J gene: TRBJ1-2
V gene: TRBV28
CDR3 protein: CASFTTGSGYGYTF
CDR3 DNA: TGTGCCAGCTTCACGACAGGATCTGGCTATGGCTACACCTTC

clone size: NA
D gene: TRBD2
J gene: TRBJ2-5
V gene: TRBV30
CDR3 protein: CAWSLPFPGLAGAGETQYF
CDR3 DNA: TGTGCCTGGAGTTTACCCTTCCCGGGACTAGCGGGAGCGGGGGAGACCCAGTACTTC

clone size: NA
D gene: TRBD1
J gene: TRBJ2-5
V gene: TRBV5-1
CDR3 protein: CASVGQGSETQYF
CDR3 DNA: TGCGCCAGCGTTGGACAGGGGTCGGAGACCCAGTACTTC

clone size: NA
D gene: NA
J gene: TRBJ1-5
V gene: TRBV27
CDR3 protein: CASSLSGVGNQPQHF
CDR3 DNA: TGTGCCAGCAGTTTATCAGGGGTTGGGAATCAGCCCCAGCATTTT

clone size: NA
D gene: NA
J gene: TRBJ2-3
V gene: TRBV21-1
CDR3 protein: CASSPLSGTRTDTQYF
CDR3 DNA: TGTGCCAGCAGCCCTTTAAGCGGGACTCGCACAGATACGCAGTATTTT

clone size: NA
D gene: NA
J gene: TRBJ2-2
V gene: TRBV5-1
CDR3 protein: CASSYGSDSLELFF
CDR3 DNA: TGCGCCAGCAGCTACGGGTCCGACTCACTGGAGCTGTTTTTT

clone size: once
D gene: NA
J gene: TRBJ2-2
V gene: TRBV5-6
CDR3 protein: CASSLLGSDTGELFF
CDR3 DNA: TGTGCCAGCAGCTTGTTAGGGAGTGACACCGGGGAGCTGTTTTTT

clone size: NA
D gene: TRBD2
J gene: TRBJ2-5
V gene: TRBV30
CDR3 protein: CAWETSPETQYF
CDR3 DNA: TGTGCCTGGGAGACTAGCCCGGAGACCCAGTACTTC

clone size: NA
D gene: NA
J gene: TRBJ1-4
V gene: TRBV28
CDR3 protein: CASSFQGAANEKLFF
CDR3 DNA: TGTGCCAGCAGTTTTCAGGGCGCGGCTAATGAAAAACTGTTTTTT

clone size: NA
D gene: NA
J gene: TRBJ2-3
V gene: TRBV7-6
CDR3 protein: CASSSPITSTDTQYF
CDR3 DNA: TGTGCCAGCAGCTCACCCATTACAAGCACAGATACGCAGTATTTT

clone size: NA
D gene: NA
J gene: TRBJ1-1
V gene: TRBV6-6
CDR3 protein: CASSYSTALNTEAFF
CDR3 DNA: TGTGCCAGCAGTTACAGTACAGCCTTGAACACTGAAGCTTTCTTT

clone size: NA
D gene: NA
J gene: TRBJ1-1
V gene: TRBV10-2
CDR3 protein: CASSLGDTEAFF
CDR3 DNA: TGCGCCAGCAGTCTAGGGGACACTGAAGCTTTCTTT

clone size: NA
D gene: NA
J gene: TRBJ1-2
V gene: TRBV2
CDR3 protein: CASSTQQGSGYTF
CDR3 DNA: TGTGCCAGCAGTACGCAACAGGGCTCTGGCTACACCTTC

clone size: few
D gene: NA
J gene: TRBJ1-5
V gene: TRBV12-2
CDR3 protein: CASRSEGVSPNQPQHF
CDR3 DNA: TGTGCAAGTCGCTCAGAAGGGGTTTCCCCCAATCAGCCCCAGCATTTT

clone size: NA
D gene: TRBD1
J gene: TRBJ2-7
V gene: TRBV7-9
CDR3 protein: CASSLMRTGQGYEQYF
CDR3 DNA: TGTGCCAGCAGCTTAATGCGGACAGGTCAGGGATACGAGCAGTACTTC

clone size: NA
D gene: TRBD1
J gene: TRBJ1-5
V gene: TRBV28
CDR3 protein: CASRGTVRNQPQHF
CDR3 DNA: TGTGCCAGCAGGGGGACAGTGAGGAATCAGCCCCAGCATTTT

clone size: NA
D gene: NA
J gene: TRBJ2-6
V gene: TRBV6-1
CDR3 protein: CASSEGEGWVLTF
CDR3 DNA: TGTGCCAGCAGTGAGGGTGAGGGTTGGGTCCTGACTTTC

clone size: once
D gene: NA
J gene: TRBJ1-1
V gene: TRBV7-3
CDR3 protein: CASSLSKMNTEAFF
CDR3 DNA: TGTGCCAGCAGCTTATCTAAGATGAACACTGAAGCTTTCTTT

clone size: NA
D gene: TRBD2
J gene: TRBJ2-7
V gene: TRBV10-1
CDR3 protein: CASSEGAGGPREQYF
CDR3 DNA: TGCGCCAGCAGTGAAGGAGCGGGAGGGCCGAGAGAGCAGTACTTC

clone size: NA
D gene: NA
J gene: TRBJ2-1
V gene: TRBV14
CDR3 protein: CASSQDFASDWYNEQFF
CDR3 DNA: TGTGCCAGCAGCCAAGATTTTGCTAGCGATTGGTACAATGAGCAGTTCTTC

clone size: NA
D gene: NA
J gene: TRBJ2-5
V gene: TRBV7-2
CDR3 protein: CASSSTVYETQYF
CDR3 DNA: TGTGCCAGCAGCTCCACAGTGTATGAGACCCAGTACTTC

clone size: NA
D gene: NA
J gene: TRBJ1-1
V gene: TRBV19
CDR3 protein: CASSSPRSAEKAFF
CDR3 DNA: TGTGCCAGTAGCAGCCCCCGGTCCGCGGAGAAAGCTTTCTTT

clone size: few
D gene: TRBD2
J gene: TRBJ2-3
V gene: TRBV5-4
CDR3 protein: CASGRREGPDTQYF
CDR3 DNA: TGTGCCAGTGGCCGGCGGGAGGGCCCAGATACGCAGTATTTT

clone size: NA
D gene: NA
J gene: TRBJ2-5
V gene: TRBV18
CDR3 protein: CASSPASSDQQETQYF
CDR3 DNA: TGTGCCAGCTCACCGGCGAGCAGCGACCAACAAGAGACCCAGTACTTC

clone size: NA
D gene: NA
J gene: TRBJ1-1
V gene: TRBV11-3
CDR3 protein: CASSLTSVNTEAFF
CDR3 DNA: TGTGCCAGCAGCTTAACTTCCGTGAACACTGAAGCTTTCTTT

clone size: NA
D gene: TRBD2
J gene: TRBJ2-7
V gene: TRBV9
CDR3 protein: CASSSGLAGSYEQYF
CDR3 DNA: TGTGCCAGCAGCTCGGGACTAGCGGGTTCCTACGAGCAGTACTTC

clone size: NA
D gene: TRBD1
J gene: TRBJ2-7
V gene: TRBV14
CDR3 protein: CASSLGTGRPYEQYF
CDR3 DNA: TGTGCCAGCAGCCTCGGGACAGGTCGTCCCTACGAGCAGTACTTC

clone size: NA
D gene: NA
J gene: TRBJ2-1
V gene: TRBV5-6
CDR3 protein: CASSFFRQTSYNEQFF
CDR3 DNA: TGTGCCAGCAGCTTTTTCAGACAGACGAGTTACAATGAGCAGTTCTTC

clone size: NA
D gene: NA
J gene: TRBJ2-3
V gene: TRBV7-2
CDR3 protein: CASSLARRADTQYF
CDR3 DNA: TGTGCCAGCAGCTTAGCGCGAAGAGCAGATACGCAGTATTTT